This is a list of T cell receptor beta chains from one sample in a study of blood T cell repertoires in COVID-19. The repertoire was sequenced with immunoSEQ multiplex PCR; TCRdb's copy has only in-frame clones and lacks some. This sample has some 230,000 clones, with 80% to 85% found just once. The sequenced material came from peripheral blood. These receptors were taken from an older woman who had recovered from COVID-19. CDR3s include the opening cysteine and the closing phenylalanine or tryptophan. D genes are given only for firm matches. The listing skips clone size in some rows; elsewhere it reads once, few, many or a size class.

clone_size,j_call,cdr3_length,d_call,v_call,cdr3_aa,cdr3_nt
NA,TRBJ1-5,14,TRBD1,TRBV4-1,CASSQPDRDQPQHF,TGCGCCAGCAGCCAACCCGACAGGGATCAGCCCCAGCATTTT
NA,TRBJ2-7,15,NA,TRBV6-1,CASSESGRPTYEQYF,TGTGCCAGCAGTGAAAGCGGCAGGCCAACCTACGAGCAGTACTTC
NA,TRBJ2-7,11,TRBD2,TRBV2,CASGTSEEQYF,TGTGCCAGCGGGACTAGCGAAGAGCAGTACTTC
NA,TRBJ2-5,17,TRBD1,TRBV9,CASSSSNRDRGQETQYF,TGTGCCAGCAGCTCTAGTAATAGGGACAGGGGCCAAGAGACCCAGTACTTC
NA,TRBJ2-7,16,TRBD1,TRBV29-1,CSVVQGGPSRSYEQYF,TGCAGCGTTGTACAGGGGGGCCCCTCTAGGTCCTACGAGCAGTACTTC
NA,TRBJ2-1,13,NA,TRBV3-1/TRBV3-2,CASSQDRVDEQFF,TGTGCCAGCAGCCAAGATCGCGTTGATGAGCAGTTCTTC
NA,TRBJ1-3,12,NA,TRBV10-3,CAVGQIGNTIYF,TGTGCCGTTGGACAGATTGGAAACACCATATATTTT
few,TRBJ2-1,12,NA,TRBV5-1,CASTGAYNEQFF,TGCGCCAGCACAGGGGCCTACAATGAGCAGTTCTTC
NA,TRBJ2-1,17,NA,TRBV14,CASSPLRELGSYNEQFF,TGTGCCAGCAGCCCACTCCGGGAACTGGGATCCTACAATGAGCAGTTCTTC
NA,TRBJ1-6,18,NA,TRBV21-1,CASSKGLGAVCTDSPLHF,TGTGCCAGCAGCAAAGGTTTAGGGGCAGTTTGTACGGATTCACCCCTCCACTTT
NA,TRBJ2-7,14,NA,TRBV3-1/TRBV3-2,CASSQTGRSYEQYF,TGTGCCAGCAGCCAGACAGGGAGGTCCTACGAGCAGTACTTC
NA,TRBJ2-3,17,TRBD1,TRBV18,CASSPPPGQGVIDTQYF,TGTGCCAGCTCACCACCTCCGGGACAGGGGGTGATAGATACGCAGTATTTT
once,TRBJ2-5,14,NA,TRBV5-6,CASKGGVRQETQYF,TGTGCCAGCAAAGGAGGAGTAAGGCAAGAGACCCAGTACTTC
many,TRBJ2-3,16,TRBD2,TRBV7-8,CASSAIAGGFADTQYF,TGTGCCAGCAGCGCCATAGCGGGGGGGTTCGCAGATACGCAGTATTTT
NA,TRBJ1-1,13,TRBD1,TRBV11-1,CASSLRQGVEAFF,TGTGCCAGCAGCTTACGGCAGGGGGTCGAAGCTTTCTTT
NA,TRBJ1-4,15,NA,TRBV6-6,CASSRTQGPNEKLFF,TGTGCCAGCAGCCGAACACAGGGTCCTAATGAAAAACTGTTTTTT
NA,TRBJ2-7,14,TRBD2,TRBV24-1,CATPFGGADYEQYF,TGTGCCACCCCTTTCGGGGGGGCAGACTACGAGCAGTACTTC
once,TRBJ1-3,17,NA,TRBV4-2,CASSQDLSDTSGNTIYF,TGTGCCAGCAGCCAAGATCTTTCGGACACCTCTGGAAACACCATATATTTT
NA,TRBJ2-7,14,TRBD2,TRBV27,CASSFLAGGDEQYF,TGTGCCAGCAGTTTTTTAGCGGGGGGCGACGAGCAGTACTTC
NA,TRBJ2-5,13,NA,TRBV24-1,CATSDPTRETQYF,TGTGCCACCAGTGACCCGACGAGGGAGACCCAGTACTTC
NA,TRBJ1-3,16,NA,TRBV11-2,CASSLRGYLSGNTIYF,TGTGCCAGCAGCTTAAGGGGGTACCTCTCTGGAAACACCATATATTTT
NA,TRBJ2-7,13,NA,TRBV5-4,CASSFGSSYEQYF,TGTGCCAGCAGCTTTGGCAGTTCCTACGAGCAGTACTTC
NA,TRBJ1-5,16,NA,TRBV4-2,CASSQGADYSNQPQHF,TGTGCCAGCAGCCAAGGGGCGGACTATAGCAATCAGCCCCAGCATTTT
NA,TRBJ1-1,13,NA,TRBV11-3,CASSLGLNTEAFF,TGTGCCAGCAGCTTGGGCCTAAACACTGAAGCTTTCTTT
NA,TRBJ1-2,12,TRBD1,TRBV27,CASSLTGLGYTF,TGTGCCAGCAGTTTGACAGGGTTAGGCTACACCTTC
NA,TRBJ2-1,15,TRBD2,TRBV25-1,CASSEAGDFYNEQFF,TGTGCCAGCAGTGAGGCGGGGGACTTCTACAATGAGCAGTTCTTC
NA,TRBJ1-4,11,NA,TRBV20-1,CSARGAEKLFF,TGCAGTGCTAGGGGGGCTGAAAAACTGTTTTTT
NA,TRBJ2-3,14,TRBD1,TRBV6-5,CASSFQTGADTQYF,TGTGCCAGCAGTTTCCAAACAGGGGCAGATACGCAGTATTTT
NA,TRBJ2-1,14,NA,TRBV5-4,CASGAGATYNEQFF,TGTGCCAGCGGTGCGGGGGCGACCTACAATGAGCAGTTCTTC